The clone carrying this T cell receptor beta chain was seen a handful of times. Its antigen is still unknown. This sample stems from a study of T cells in Graves' hyperthyroidism and ophthalmopathy. The germline V gene has CDR1 LGHDT and CDR2 YNNKEL (reference sequence). This CDR3 spans 14 amino acids. Trimming took off 4 bases at V and 1 base at J, with 8 bases between the two ends. At first hyperthyroidism diagnosis, before any ophthalmopathy symptoms, the blood sample was collected. TCR beta CDR3 sequences were amplified from RNA transcripts. A first-round RT-PCR of the TCR CDR3 used the HTBI primer set. In TCRdb, the multiplex PCR reads were re-called with MiXCR into one record per CDR3 protein. The sample records about 380,000 distinct CDR3 sequences, roughly 13% being singletons. Study conclusions and caveats: Most clonotypes expanded in thyroid above 0.001 were likewise present in blood.

The specimen sequenced was blood. This sequence was found in a man younger than 40 with Graves' hyperthyroidism that later progressed to Graves' ophthalmopathy. This sequence joins TRBV3-1 and TRBJ2-1; TRBD2 might be the D (6 bases). The CDR3 loop reads CASSPSGSYNEQFF. The CDR3 region has the DNA TGTGCCAGCAGCCCAAGCGGGTCCTACAATGAGCAGTTCTTC.